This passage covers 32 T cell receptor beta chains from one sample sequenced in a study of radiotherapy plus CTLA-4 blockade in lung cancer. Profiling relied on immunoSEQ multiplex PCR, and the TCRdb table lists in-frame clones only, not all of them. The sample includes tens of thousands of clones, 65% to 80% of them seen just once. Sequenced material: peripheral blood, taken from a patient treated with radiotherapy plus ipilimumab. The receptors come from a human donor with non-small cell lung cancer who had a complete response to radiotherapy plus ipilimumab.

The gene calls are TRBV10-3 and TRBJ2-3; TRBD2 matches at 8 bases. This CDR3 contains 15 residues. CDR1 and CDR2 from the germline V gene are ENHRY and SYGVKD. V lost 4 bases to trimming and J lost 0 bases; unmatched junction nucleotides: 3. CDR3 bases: TGTGCCATCAGTGGGGCTAGCGGGAGCACAGATACGCAGTATTTT. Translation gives CAISGASGSTDTQYF.

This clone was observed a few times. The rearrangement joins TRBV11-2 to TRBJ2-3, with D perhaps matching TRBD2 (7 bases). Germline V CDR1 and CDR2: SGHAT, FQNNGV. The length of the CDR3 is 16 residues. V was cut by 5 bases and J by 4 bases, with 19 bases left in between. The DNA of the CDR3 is TGTGCCAGCAGCCGCATCCGCGGGGGCCGGGCAGATACGCAGTATTTT. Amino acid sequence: CASSRIRGGRADTQYF.

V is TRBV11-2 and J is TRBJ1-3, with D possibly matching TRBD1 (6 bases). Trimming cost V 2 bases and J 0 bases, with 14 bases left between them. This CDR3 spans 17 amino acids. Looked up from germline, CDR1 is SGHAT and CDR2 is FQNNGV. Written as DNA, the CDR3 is TGTGCCAGCAGCTTAACCAGTCCGGACAGCTCTGGAAACACCATATATTTT. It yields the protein CASSLTSPDSSGNTIYF.

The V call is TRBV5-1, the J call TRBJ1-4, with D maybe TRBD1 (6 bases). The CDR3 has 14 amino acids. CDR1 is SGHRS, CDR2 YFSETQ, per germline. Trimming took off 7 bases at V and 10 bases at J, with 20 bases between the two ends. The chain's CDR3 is CASRNPGVDGKLFF. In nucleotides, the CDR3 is TGCGCCAGCCGGAATCCAGGGGTGGATGGAAAACTGTTTTTT.

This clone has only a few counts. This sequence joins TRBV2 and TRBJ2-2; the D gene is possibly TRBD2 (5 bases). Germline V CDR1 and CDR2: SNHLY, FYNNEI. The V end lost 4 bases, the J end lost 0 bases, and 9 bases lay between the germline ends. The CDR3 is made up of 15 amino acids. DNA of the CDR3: TGTGCCAGCAGTGCGGGGTCGGCGAACACCGGGGAGCTGTTTTTT. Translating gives CASSAGSANTGELFF.

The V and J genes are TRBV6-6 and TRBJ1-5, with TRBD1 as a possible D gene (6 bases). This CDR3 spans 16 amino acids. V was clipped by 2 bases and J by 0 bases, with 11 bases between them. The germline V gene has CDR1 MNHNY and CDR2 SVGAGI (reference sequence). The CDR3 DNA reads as TGTGCCAGCAGTTACGGGGGGGCCTATAGCAATCAGCCCCAGCATTTT. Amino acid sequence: CASSYGGAYSNQPQHF.

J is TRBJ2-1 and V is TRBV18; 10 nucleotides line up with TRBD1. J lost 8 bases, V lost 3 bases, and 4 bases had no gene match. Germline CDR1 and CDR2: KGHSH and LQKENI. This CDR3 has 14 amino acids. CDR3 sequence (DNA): TGTGCCAGCTCACCCGGACAGGGGGAGGATGAGCAGTTCTTC. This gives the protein CASSPGQGEDEQFF.

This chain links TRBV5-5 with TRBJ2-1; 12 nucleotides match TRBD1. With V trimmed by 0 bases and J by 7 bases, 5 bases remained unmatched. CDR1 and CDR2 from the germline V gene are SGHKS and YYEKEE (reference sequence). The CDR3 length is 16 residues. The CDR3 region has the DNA TGTGCCAGCAGCTTGGCCGGGGACAGGGGGCGGAATGAGCAGTTCTTC. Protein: CASSLAGDRGRNEQFF. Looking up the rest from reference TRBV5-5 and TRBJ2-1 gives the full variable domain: DAGVTQSPTHLIKTRGQQVTLRCSPISGHKSVSWYQQVLGQGPQFIFQYYEKEERGRGNFPDRFSARQFPNYSSELNVNALLLGDSALYLCASSLAGDRGRNEQFFGPGTRLTVL.

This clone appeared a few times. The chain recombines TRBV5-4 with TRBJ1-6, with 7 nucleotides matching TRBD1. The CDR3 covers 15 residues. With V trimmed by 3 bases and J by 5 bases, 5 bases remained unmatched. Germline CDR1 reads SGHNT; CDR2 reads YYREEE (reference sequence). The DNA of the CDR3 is TGTGCCAGCAGCTCCCCAGACAGGGATAATTCACCCCTCCACTTT. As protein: CASSSPDRDNSPLHF.

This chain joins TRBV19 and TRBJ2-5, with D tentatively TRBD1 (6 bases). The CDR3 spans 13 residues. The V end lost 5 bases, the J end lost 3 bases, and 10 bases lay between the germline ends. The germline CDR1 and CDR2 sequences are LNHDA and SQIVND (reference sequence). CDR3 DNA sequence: TGTGCCAGTAGTGTTTCAGGGGAAGAGACCCAGTACTTC. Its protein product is CASSVSGEETQYF. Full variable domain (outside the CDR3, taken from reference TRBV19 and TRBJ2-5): DGGITQSPKYLFRKEGQNVTLSCEQNLNHDAMYWYRQDPGQGLRLIYYSQIVNDFQKGDIAEGYSVSREKKESFPLTVTSAQKNPTAFYLCASSVSGEETQYFGPGTRLLVL.

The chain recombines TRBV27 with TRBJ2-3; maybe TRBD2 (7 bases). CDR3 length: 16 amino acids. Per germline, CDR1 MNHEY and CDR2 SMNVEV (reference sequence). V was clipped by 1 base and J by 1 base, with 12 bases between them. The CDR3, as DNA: TGTGCCAGCAGTTTATTTGCGGGGGCCGGCACAGATACGCAGTATTTT. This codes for CASSLFAGAGTDTQYF.

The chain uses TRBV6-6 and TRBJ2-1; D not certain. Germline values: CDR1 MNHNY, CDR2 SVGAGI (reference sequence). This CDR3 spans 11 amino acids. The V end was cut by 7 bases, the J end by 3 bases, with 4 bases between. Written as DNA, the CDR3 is TGTGCCAGCACCTTCTACAATGAGCAGTTCTTC. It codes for CASTFYNEQFF.

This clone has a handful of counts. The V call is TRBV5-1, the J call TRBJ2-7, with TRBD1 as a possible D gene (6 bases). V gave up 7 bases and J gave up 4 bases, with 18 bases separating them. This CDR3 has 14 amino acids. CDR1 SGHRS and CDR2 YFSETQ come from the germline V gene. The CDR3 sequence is CASPRGQGRYEQYV. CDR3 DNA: TGCGCCAGCCCCCGGGGTCAGGGGCGGTACGAGCAGTACGTC.

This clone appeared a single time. The DNA for the CDR3 is TGTGCCAGCAGCTTAGCGGCTAGCGGGGGGGCCAAGACAGATACGCAGTATTTT. Translating gives CASSLAASGGAKTDTQYF. V and J are TRBV7-8 and TRBJ2-3, with 12 bases matching TRBD2. V gave up 0 bases and J gave up 3 bases; unmatched junction bases: 7. This CDR3 spans 18 amino acids. The germline CDR1 and CDR2 sequences are SGHVS and FQNEAQ.

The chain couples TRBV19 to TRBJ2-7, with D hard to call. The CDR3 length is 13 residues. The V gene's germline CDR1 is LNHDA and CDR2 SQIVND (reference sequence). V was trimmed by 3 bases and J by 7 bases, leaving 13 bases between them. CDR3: CASSMTLSGEQYF. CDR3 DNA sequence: TGTGCCAGTAGTATGACTTTGTCCGGGGAGCAGTACTTC.

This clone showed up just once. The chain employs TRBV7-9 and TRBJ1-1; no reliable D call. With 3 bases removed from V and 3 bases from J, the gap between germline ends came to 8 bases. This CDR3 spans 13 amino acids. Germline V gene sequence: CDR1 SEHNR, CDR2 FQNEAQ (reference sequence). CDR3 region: CASSFWADTEAFF. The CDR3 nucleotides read TGTGCCAGCAGCTTTTGGGCGGACACTGAAGCTTTCTTT.

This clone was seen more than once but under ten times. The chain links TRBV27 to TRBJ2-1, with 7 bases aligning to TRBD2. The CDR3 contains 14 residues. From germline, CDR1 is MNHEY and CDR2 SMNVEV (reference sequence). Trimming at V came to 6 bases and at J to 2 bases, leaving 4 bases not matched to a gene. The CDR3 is CASSAGTTYNEQFF. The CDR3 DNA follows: TGTGCCAGCAGCGCCGGGACTACCTACAATGAGCAGTTCTTC.

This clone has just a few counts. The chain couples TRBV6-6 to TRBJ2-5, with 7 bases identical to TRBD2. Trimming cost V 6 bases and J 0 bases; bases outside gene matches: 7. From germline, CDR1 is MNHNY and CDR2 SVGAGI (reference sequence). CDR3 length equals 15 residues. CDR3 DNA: TGTGCCAGCAGGGAACTAGCGACGTACCAAGAGACCCAGTACTTC. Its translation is CASRELATYQETQYF.

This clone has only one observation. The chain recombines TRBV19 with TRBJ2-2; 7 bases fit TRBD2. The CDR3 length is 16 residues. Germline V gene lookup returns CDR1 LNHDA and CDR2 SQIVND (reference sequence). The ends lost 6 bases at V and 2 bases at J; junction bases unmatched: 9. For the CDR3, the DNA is TGTGCCAGTAGGGGGAGGGCAGGGCTAAACACCGGGGAGCTGTTTTTT. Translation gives CASRGRAGLNTGELFF.

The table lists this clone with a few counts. The CDR3 spells CASSPYGAGGLTGELFF. CDR3 coding DNA: TGCGCCAGCAGCCCCTATGGGGCGGGAGGACTCACCGGGGAGCTGTTTTTT. This chain connects TRBV4-3 to TRBJ2-2; 8 nucleotides agree with TRBD2. CDR1 LGHNA and CDR2 YSLEER come from the germline V gene. There are 17 residues in the CDR3. J gave up 4 bases and V 4 bases, and 11 bases lay outside the gene matches.

The CDR3 loop reads CATSRDRSGYNQPQHF. Here the CDR3 DNA reads TGTGCCACCAGCAGAGATAGGTCCGGGTACAATCAGCCCCAGCATTTT. The rearrangement joins TRBV15 to TRBJ1-5; D unresolved. Germline V gene sequence: CDR1 LNHNV, CDR2 YYDKDF (reference sequence). This CDR3 is 16 amino acids long. Trimming left V 0 bases short and J 3 bases short, with 12 bases between.

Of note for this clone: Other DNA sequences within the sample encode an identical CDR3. CDR3 protein: CASSLMNEQFF. Here the CDR3 DNA reads TGTGCCAGCAGCTTGATGAATGAGCAGTTCTTC. This chain links TRBV11-3 with TRBJ2-1; no firm D call. The CDR3 has 11 residues. Trimming took off 3 bases at V and 7 bases at J, with 4 bases between the two ends. Germline lookup yields CDR1 SGHNT and CDR2 YENEEA.

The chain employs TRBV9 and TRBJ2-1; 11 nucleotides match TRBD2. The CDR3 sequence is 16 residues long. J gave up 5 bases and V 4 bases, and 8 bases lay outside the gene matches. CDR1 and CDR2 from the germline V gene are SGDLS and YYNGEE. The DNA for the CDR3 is TGTGCCAGCAGCCCACTTAGCGGGAGGGGCCACAATGAGCAGTTCTTC. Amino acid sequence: CASSPLSGRGHNEQFF.

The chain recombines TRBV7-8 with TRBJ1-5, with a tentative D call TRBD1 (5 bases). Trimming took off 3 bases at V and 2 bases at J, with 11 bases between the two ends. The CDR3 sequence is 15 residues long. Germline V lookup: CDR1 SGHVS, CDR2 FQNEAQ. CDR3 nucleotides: TGTGCCAGCAGCTTTGGGGGGGGAGGCAATCAGCCCCAGCATTTT. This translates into CASSFGGGGNQPQHF.

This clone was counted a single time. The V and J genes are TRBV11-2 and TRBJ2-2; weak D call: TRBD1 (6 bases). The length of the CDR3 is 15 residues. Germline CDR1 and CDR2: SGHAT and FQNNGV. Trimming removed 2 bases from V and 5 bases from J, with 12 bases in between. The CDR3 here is CASSLSVGGTGELFF. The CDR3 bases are TGTGCCAGCAGCTTAAGTGTAGGGGGAACCGGGGAGCTGTTTTTT.

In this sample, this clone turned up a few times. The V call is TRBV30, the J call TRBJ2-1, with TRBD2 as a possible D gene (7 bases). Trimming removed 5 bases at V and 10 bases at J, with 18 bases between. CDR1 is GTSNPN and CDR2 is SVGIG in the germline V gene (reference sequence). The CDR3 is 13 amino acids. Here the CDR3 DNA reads TGTGCCTGGTCTAAGGCGGGGGCAGGGGAGCAGTTCTTC. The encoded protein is CAWSKAGAGEQFF.

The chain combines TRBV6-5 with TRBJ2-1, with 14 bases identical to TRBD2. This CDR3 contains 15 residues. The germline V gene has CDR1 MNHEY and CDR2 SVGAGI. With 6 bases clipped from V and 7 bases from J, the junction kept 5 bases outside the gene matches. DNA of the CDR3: TGTGCCAGCAGCCCCGGGACTAGCGGGAGAAATGAGCAGTTCTTC. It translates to CASSPGTSGRNEQFF.

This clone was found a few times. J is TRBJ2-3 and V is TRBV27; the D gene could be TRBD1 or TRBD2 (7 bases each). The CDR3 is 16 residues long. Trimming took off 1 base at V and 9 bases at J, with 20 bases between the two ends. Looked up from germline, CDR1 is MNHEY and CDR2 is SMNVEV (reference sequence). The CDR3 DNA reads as TGTGCCAGCAGTTTATTTGGCAGGGGGGGAACAGTGACGCAGTATTTT. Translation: CASSLFGRGGTVTQYF.

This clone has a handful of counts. CDR3 region: CASSVGTPTPSYEQYF. CDR3 DNA: TGTGCCAGTAGTGTGGGGACTCCTACTCCCTCCTACGAGCAGTACTTC. The V and J genes are TRBV19 and TRBJ2-7; a weak D match, TRBD2 (6 bases). Trimming stripped 5 bases from V and 0 bases from J, with 17 bases between. CDR1 is LNHDA and CDR2 is SQIVND in the germline V gene (reference sequence). The CDR3 runs to 16 residues.

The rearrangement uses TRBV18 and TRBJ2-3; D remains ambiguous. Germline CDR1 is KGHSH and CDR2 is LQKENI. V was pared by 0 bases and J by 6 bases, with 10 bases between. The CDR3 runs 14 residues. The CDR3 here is CASSPPAEVDTQYF. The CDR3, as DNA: TGTGCCAGCTCACCACCGGCAGAGGTGGATACGCAGTATTTT.

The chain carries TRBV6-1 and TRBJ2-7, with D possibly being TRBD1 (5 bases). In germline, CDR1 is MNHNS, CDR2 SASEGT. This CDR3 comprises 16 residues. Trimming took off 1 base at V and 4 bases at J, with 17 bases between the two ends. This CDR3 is CASSEGSQGRRYEQYV. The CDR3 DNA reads TGTGCCAGCAGTGAAGGAAGCCAGGGCCGAAGGTACGAGCAGTACGTC.

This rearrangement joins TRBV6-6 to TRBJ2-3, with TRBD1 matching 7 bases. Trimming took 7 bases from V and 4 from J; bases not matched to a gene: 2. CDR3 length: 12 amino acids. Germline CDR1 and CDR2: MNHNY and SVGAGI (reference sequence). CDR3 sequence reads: CASTRGPDTQYF. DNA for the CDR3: TGTGCCAGCACGAGGGGGCCAGATACGCAGTATTTT.